A single sample gave rise to the 7 T cell receptor beta chains below, sequenced in a study of shared clonotypes between healthy human individuals. The table came from immunoSEQ multiplex PCR; TCRdb's copy has only in-frame clones and leaves some out. The sample yields roughly 1,500,000 clones, approximately 98% seen once. The sequenced sample was naive CD4+ T cells sorted from blood. As for subset: CD45RA+ positively selected. Every receptor here comes from a man aged 30-40 years in good health.

This sequence joins TRBV25-1 and TRBJ2-1; 7 bases fit TRBD1. This CDR3 spans 15 amino acids. Germline loops: CDR1 MGHDK, CDR2 SYGVNS. Unmatched junction bases numbered 8, after V lost 3 bases and J lost 6 bases. The CDR3 sequence: CASSDRTGPGNEQFF. The CDR3 DNA follows: TGTGCCAGCAGTGATCGGACAGGCCCGGGCAATGAGCAGTTCTTC.

The rearrangement links TRBV20-1 to TRBJ2-5; D gene ambiguous. Germline CDR1 DFQATT, CDR2 SNEGSKA (reference sequence). The CDR3 extends over 11 amino acids. V gave up 3 bases and J gave up 4 bases, with 6 bases separating them. The CDR3 DNA sequence: TGCAGTGCTAGGGCCCGAGAGACCCAGTACTTC. This codes for CSARARETQYF.

The rearrangement links TRBV13 to TRBJ2-5; 8 nucleotides align to TRBD1. Germline-derived CDR1 and CDR2 are PRHDT and FYEKMQ (reference sequence). The V gene end was trimmed by 5 bases and the J gene end by 8 bases; junction bases not matched to a gene: 16. The length of the CDR3 is 16 residues. The CDR3 DNA reads TGTGCCAGCAGCCTTAAACGGACAGGGCCCAGAGAAACCCAGTACTTC. It translates to CASSLKRTGPRETQYF.

V usage is TRBV6-1 and J usage is TRBJ2-5, with D perhaps matching TRBD1 (5 bases). The CDR3 consists of 13 residues. V lost 4 bases and J 5 bases, leaving 11 bases between the germline ends. CDR1 is MNHNS and CDR2 is SASEGT in the germline V gene. CDR3 region: CASSGMGLETQYF. The CDR3 DNA sequence: TGTGCCAGCAGTGGAATGGGGCTCGAGACCCAGTACTTC.

The DNA of the CDR3 is TGTGCCAGCTCGGTACAGGCAAACACTGAAGCTTTCTTT. It translates to CASSVQANTEAFF. V gene TRBV7-2 combines with J gene TRBJ1-1; the D gene is possibly TRBD1 (5 bases). The length of the CDR3 is 13 residues. The germline V gene has CDR1 SGHTA and CDR2 FQGNSA. The V and J ends lost 8 bases and 2 bases respectively, with 12 bases between them.

On this clone itself: This specimen includes other DNA sequences encoding the same CDR3. V gene TRBV18 combines with J gene TRBJ1-1; D gene uncertain. Germline V CDR1 and CDR2: KGHSH, LQKENI. The CDR3 covers 14 residues. Trimming left V 6 bases short and J 0 bases short, with 11 bases between. CDR3 in amino acids: CASSPEVMNTEAFF. The DNA for the CDR3 is TGTGCCAGCTCCCCTGAGGTTATGAACACTGAAGCTTTCTTT.

The chain employs TRBV29-1 and TRBJ1-2; D possibly corresponds to TRBD1 (6 bases). Trimming pared 1 base from V and 1 base from J, leaving 10 bases between. There are 14 residues in the CDR3. CDR1 is SQVTM, CDR2 ANQGSEA, per germline. CDR3 DNA sequence: TGCAGCGTTGAAGGGACAGTAGATAACTATGGCTACACCTTC. Its translation: CSVEGTVDNYGYTF. Full variable domain (remainder filled in from reference TRBV29-1 and TRBJ1-2): SAVISQKPSRDICQRGTSLTIQCQVDSQVTMMFWYRQQPGQSLTLIATANQGSEATYESGFVIDKFPISRPNLTFSTLTVSNMSPEDSSIYLCSVEGTVDNYGYTFGSGTRLTVV.